The present TCR beta chain was sequenced within a study of blood T cells in healthy people across ages. On this clonotype: Its matching antigen is unknown.

General study results and limits: Using unsorted PBMCs precluded a conclusive naive versus antigen-experienced comparison.

Germline loops: CDR1 SEHNR, CDR2 FQNEAQ (reference sequence). There are 17 residues in the CDR3. The ends were cut back, 5 bases at V and 5 bases at J, with 19 bases in the middle. PCR was performed a second time for about 7 to 11 cycles using a sample-barcoded 5' primer and a J-beta primer mix. Each CDR3 protein is one row after TCRdb ran MiXCR on the 5' RACE reads. The data hold around 650,000 distinct CDR3 sequences, with around 38% observed a single time. Total RNA amounts of at least 5 micrograms were extracted per sample. The V call is TRBV7-9, the J call TRBJ1-6; the D gene is possibly TRBD1 (5 bases). This receptor was obtained from a man aged 80 or over in good health. The sample taken for sequencing was blood. CDR3 residues: CASSPDDRGGHNSPLHF. DNA of the CDR3: TGTGCCAGCAGCCCGGATGATAGGGGAGGTCATAATTCACCCCTCCACTTT.